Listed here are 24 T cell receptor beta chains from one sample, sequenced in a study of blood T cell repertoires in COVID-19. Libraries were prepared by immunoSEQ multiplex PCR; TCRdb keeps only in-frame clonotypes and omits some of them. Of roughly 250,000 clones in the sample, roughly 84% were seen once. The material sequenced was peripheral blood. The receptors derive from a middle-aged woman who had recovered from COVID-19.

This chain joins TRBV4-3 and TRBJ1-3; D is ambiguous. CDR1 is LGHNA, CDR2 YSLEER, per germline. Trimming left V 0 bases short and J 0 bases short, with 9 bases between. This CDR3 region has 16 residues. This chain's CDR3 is CASSQEVEVSGNTIYF. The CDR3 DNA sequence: TGCGCCAGCAGCCAAGAGGTAGAAGTCTCTGGAAACACCATATATTTT.

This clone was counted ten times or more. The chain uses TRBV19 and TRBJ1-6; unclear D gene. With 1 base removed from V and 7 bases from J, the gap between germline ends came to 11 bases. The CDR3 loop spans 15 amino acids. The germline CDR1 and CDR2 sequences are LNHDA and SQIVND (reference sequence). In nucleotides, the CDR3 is TGTGCCAGTAGTATAGCGGCTGCGGGGAATTCACCCCTCCACTTT. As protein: CASSIAAAGNSPLHF.

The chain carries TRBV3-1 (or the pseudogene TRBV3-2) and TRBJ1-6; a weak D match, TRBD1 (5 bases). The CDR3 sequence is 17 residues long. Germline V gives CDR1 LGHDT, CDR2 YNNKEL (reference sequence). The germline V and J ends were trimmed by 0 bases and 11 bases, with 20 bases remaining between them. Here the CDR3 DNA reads TGTGCCAGCAGCCAAGAAGTGGTGGTGGGCAGGGTCCCACCCCTCCACTTT. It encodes CASSQEVVVGRVPPLHF.

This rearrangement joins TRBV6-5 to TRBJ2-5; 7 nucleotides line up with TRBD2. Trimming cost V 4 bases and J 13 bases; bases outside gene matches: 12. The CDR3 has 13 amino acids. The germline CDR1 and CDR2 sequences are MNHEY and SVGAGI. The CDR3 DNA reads TGTGCCAGCAGTTCTAACCAGCGGGGCCAAACGTACTTC. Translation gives CASSSNQRGQTYF.

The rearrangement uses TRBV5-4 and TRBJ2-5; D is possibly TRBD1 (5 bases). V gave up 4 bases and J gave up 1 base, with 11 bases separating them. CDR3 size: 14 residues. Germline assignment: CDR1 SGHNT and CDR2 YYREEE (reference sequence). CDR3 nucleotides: TGTGCCAGCAGCCCTGGACACCTCCAAGAGACCCAGTACTTC. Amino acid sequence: CASSPGHLQETQYF.

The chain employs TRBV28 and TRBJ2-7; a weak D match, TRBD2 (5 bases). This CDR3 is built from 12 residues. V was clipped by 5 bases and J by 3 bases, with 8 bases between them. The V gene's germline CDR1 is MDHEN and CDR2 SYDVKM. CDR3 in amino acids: CASSPAGYEQYF. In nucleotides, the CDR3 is TGTGCCAGCAGTCCCGCGGGCTACGAGCAGTACTTC. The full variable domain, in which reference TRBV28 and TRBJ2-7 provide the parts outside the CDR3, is DVKVTQSSRYLVKRTGEKVFLECVQDMDHENMFWYRQDPGLGLRLIYFSYDVKMKEKGDIPEGYSVSREKKERFSLILESASTNQTSMYLCASSPAGYEQYFGPGTRLTVT.

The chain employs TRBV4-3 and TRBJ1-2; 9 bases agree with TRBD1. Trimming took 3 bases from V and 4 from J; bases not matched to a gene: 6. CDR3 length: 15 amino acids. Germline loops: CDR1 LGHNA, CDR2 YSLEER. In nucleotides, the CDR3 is TGCGCCAGCAGCCAGGACAGGGGAGGCAGCTATGGCTACACCTTC. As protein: CASSQDRGGSYGYTF.

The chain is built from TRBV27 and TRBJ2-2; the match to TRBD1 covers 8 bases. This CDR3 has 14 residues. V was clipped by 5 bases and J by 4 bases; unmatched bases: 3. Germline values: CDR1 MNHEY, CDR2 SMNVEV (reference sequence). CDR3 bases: TGTGCCAGCAGTAGGGACAGGTTCACCGGGGAGCTGTTTTTT. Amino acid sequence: CASSRDRFTGELFF.

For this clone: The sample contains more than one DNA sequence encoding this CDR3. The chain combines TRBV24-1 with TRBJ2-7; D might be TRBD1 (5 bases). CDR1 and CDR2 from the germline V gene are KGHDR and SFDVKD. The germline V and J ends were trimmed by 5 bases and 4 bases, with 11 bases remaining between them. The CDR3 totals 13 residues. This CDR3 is CATSGTGTYEQYF. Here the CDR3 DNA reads TGTGCCACCAGTGGCACAGGTACGTACGAGCAGTACTTC.

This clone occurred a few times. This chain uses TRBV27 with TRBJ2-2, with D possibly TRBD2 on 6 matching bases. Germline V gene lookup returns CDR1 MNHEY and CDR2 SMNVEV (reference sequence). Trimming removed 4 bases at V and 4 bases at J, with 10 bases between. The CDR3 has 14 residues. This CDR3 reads CASSSGGLTGELFF. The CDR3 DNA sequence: TGTGCCAGCAGTTCCGGGGGTCTCACCGGGGAGCTGTTTTTT.

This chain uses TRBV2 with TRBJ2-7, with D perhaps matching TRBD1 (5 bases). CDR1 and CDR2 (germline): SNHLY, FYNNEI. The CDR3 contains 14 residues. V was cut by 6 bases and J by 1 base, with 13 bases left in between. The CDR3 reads CASRPYQGSYEQYF. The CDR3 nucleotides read TGTGCCAGCAGACCTTACCAGGGATCCTACGAGCAGTACTTC.

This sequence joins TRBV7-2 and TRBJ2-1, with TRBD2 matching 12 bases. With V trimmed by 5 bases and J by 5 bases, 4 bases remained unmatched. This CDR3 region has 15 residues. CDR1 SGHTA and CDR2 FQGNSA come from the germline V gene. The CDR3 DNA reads TGTGCCAGCAGCACGACTAGCGGGGGTCACAATGAGCAGTTCTTC. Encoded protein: CASSTTSGGHNEQFF.

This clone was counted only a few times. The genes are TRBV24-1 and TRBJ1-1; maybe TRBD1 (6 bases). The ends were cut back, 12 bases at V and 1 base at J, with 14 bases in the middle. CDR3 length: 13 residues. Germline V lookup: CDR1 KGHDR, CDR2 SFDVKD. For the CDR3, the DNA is TGTGCCCCACGGCAGGGGTGGAACACTGAAGCTTTCTTT. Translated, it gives CAPRQGWNTEAFF.

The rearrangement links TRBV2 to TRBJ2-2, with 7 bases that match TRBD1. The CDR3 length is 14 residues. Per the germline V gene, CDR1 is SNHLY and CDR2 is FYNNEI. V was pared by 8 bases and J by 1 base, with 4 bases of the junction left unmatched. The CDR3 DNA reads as TGTGCCAGCCCTAGGACAGGGAACACCGGGGAGCTGTTTTTT. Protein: CASPRTGNTGELFF.

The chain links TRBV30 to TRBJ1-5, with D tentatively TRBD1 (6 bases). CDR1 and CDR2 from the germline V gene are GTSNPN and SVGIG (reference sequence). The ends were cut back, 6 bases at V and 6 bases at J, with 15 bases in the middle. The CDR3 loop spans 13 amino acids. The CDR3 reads CACTPRGGQPQHF. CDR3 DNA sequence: TGTGCCTGCACACCCCGAGGGGGTCAGCCCCAGCATTTT.

Here the CDR3 DNA reads TGTGCCATCAGGGGGCGCGACACCGGGGAGCTGTTTTTT. Its protein is CAIRGRDTGELFF. The chain has TRBV10-3 and TRBJ2-2; tentative D call: TRBD1 (5 bases). Germline CDR1 is ENHRY and CDR2 is SYGVKD. The CDR3 runs to 13 residues. The V end lost 6 bases, the J end lost 3 bases, and 8 bases lay between the germline ends.

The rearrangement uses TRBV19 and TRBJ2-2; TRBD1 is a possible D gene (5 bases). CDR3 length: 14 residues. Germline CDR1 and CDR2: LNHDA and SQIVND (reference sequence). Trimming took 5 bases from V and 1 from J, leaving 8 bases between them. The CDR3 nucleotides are TGTGCCAGTAGTTTCACAGGGAACACCGGGGAGCTGTTTTTT. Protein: CASSFTGNTGELFF. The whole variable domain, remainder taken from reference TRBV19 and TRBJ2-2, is DGGITQSPKYLFRKEGQNVTLSCEQNLNHDAMYWYRQDPGQGLRLIYYSQIVNDFQKGDIAEGYSVSREKKESFPLTVTSAQKNPTAFYLCASSFTGNTGELFFGEGSRLTVL.

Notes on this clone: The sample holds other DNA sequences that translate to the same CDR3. The CDR3 bases are TGTGCCAGCTCACCCCCAGGGTACTATGGCTACACCTTC. Amino acids: CASSPPGYYGYTF. The V call is TRBV18, the J call TRBJ1-2, with D perhaps TRBD1 (5 bases). The germline V gene has CDR1 KGHSH and CDR2 LQKENI. The CDR3 runs 13 residues. V was shortened by 3 bases and J by 3 bases, with 8 bases between the two germline ends.

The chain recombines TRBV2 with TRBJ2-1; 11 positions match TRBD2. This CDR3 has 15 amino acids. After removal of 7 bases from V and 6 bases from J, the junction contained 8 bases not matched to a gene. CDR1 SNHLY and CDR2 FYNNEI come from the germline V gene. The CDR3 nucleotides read TGTGCCAGCACCAGCACTAGCGGGGGCCTCAATGAGCAGTTCTTC. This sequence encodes CASTSTSGGLNEQFF. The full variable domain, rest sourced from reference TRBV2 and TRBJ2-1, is EPEVTQTPSHQVTQMGQEVILRCVPISNHLYFYWYRQILGQKVEFLVSFYNNEISEKSEIFDDQFSVERPDGSNFTLKIRSTKLEDSAMYFCASTSTSGGLNEQFFGPGTRLTVL.

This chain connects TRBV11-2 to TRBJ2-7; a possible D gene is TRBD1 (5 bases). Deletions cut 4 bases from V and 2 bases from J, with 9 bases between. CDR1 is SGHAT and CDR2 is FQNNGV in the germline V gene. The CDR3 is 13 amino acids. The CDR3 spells CASSSQAAYEQYF. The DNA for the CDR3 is TGTGCCAGCAGCTCACAGGCGGCCTACGAGCAGTACTTC.

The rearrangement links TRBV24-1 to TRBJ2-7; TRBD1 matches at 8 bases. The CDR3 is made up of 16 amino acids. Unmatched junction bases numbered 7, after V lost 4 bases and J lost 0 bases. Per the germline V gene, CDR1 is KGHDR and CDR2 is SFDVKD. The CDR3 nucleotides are TGTGCCACCAGTGACCCGGGGACAGGAAGCTCCTACGAGCAGTACTTC. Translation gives CATSDPGTGSSYEQYF.

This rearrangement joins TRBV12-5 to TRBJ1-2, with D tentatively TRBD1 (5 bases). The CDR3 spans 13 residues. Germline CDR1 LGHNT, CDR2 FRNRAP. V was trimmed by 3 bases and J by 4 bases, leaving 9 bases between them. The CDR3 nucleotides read TGTGCTAGTGGTTTTGGGGGGATCTATGGCTACACCTTC. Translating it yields CASGFGGIYGYTF.

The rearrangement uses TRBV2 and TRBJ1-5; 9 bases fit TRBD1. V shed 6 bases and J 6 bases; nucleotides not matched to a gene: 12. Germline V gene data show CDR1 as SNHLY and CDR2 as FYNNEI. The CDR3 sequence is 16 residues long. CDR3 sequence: CASSLSYRGRGQPQHF. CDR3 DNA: TGTGCCAGCAGCCTATCCTACAGGGGGCGCGGTCAGCCCCAGCATTTT.

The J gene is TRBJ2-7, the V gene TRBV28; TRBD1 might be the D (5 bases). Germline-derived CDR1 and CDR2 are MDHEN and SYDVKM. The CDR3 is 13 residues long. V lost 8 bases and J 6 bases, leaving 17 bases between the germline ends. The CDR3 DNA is TGTGCCAGCTTACGGCTAACAGGCCGCGAGCAGTACTTC. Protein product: CASLRLTGREQYF.